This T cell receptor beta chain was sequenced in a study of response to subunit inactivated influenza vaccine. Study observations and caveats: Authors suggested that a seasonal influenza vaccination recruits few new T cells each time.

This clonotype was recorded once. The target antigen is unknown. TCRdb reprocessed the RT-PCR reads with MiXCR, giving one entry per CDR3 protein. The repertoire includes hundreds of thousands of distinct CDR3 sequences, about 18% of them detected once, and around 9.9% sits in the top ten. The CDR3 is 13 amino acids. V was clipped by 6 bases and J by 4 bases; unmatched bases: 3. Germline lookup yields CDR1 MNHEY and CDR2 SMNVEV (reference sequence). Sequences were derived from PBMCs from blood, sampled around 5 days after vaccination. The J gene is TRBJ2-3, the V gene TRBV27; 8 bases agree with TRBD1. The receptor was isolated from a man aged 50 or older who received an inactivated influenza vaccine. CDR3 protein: CASRKTGADTQYF. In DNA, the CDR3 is TGTGCCAGCAGGAAGACAGGGGCAGATACGCAGTATTTT.